A selection of T cell receptor beta chains follows, all from one sample in a study of blood T cell repertoires in COVID-19. Some clones are missing from TCRdb's copy, which holds only in-frame ones; the method was immunoSEQ multiplex PCR. The sample comprises more than 80,000 clones, about four fifths of which are singletons, and approximately 19% rests with the top ten. Sequencing input: peripheral blood. The receptors were gathered from an elderly woman with active or convalescent COVID-19. Each CDR3 is given with its conserved first and last residue. D genes are given only for firm matches. Clone size, where shown, is once, few, many, or a class for clones that have expanded.

j_gene | v_gene | abundance | d_gene | CDR3aa | CDR3nt
TRBJ2-7 | TRBV10-1 | once | . | CASSEQRGYEQYF | TGCGCCAGCAGTGAGCAACGGGGGTACGAGCAGTACTTC
TRBJ2-3 | TRBV5-1 | . | . | CASSPTGHGSSTDTQYF | TGCGCCAGCAGCCCCACGGGTCATGGGTCTAGCACAGATACGCAGTATTTT
TRBJ2-3 | TRBV27 | . | . | CASSLGPGRMQYF | TGTGCCAGCAGTTTAGGTCCTGGGAGGATGCAGTATTTT
TRBJ2-3 | TRBV19 | few | TRBD1 | CASKGDRDTDTQYF | TGTGCCAGTAAGGGGGACAGGGACACAGATACGCAGTATTTT
TRBJ2-7 | TRBV7-2 | . | TRBD2 | CASSLGPSGGSTHYEQYF | TGTGCCAGCAGCTTAGGGCCTAGCGGGGGGTCAACTCACTACGAGCAGTACTTC
TRBJ1-4 | TRBV27 | . | . | CASSLSNTGEKLFF | TGTGCCAGCAGTTTATCTAACACAGGGGAAAAACTGTTTTTT
TRBJ1-1 | TRBV6-5 | . | . | CASSPFPPEATEAFF | TGTGCCAGCAGCCCCTTCCCCCCAGAGGCTACTGAAGCTTTCTTT
TRBJ1-1 | TRBV30 | . | TRBD1 | CAWEPGQGNTEAFF | TGTGCCTGGGAACCGGGACAGGGGAACACTGAAGCTTTCTTT
TRBJ1-1 | TRBV6-5 | . | . | CAGSAAPGNTEAFF | TGTGCCGGCAGCGCCGCCCCGGGTAACACTGAAGCTTTCTTT
TRBJ1-5 | TRBV28 | few | . | CASIAGGDNQPQHF | TGTGCCAGCATCGCTGGGGGGGATAATCAGCCCCAGCATTTT
TRBJ1-2 | TRBV30 | once | . | CAWSVGEASNYGYTF | TGTGCCTGGAGTGTAGGGGAGGCCAGTAACTATGGCTACACCTTC
TRBJ2-1 | TRBV19 | . | TRBD2 | CASSDGRTSGYNEQFF | TGTGCCAGTAGTGACGGGAGGACTAGCGGATACAATGAGCAGTTCTTC